This entry lists 20 T cell receptor beta chains sequenced from one sample in a study of identifying expanded T cells in peripheral blood. Measured with immunoSEQ multiplex PCR; TCRdb has only the in-frame clones, and not every one. The table shows 100,000 or so clones, with 88% occurring only once. The sequenced material came from blood. The receptors come from a person between 18 and 69 years old in good health.

DNA of the CDR3: TGTGCCACCGGGAGCCTTACTGAAGCTTTCTTT. This encodes CATGSLTEAFF. The chain joins TRBV19 to TRBJ1-1; no clear D gene. The CDR3 sequence is 11 residues long. V shed 10 bases and J shed 5 bases, with 11 bases lying between them. Germline V gives CDR1 LNHDA, CDR2 SQIVND (reference sequence).

V gene TRBV7-8 combines with J gene TRBJ2-3; TRBD2 agrees at 11 bases. This CDR3 is 16 amino acids long. After removal of 5 bases from V and 0 bases from J, the junction contained 4 bases not matched to a gene. Germline-derived CDR1 and CDR2 are SGHVS and FQNEAQ. The CDR3 coding sequence is TGTGCCAGCAGCCCTAGACTAGCGGGGAGCACAGATACGCAGTATTTT. Translating it yields CASSPRLAGSTDTQYF.

CDR3 region: CASSYGQGNAFF. The CDR3 DNA is TGTGCCAGCAGTTACGGGCAGGGCAATGCTTTCTTT. The gene calls are TRBV6-5 and TRBJ1-1, with a tentative D call TRBD1 (5 bases). This CDR3 spans 12 amino acids. The germline V and J ends were trimmed by 2 bases and 11 bases, with 12 bases remaining between them. Germline values: CDR1 MNHEY, CDR2 SVGAGI.

V gene TRBV9 combines with J gene TRBJ2-1; D is ambiguous. Looked up from germline, CDR1 is SGDLS and CDR2 is YYNGEE. The CDR3 is 15 amino acids. Trimming stripped 3 bases from V and 8 bases from J, with 18 bases between. This CDR3 is CASSATSTDFYEQFF. Written as DNA, the CDR3 is TGTGCCAGCAGCGCAACGAGCACCGACTTTTATGAGCAGTTCTTC.

This clone is a singleton in its sample. V usage is TRBV5-1 and J usage is TRBJ1-4, with D perhaps TRBD1 (6 bases). Trimming cost V 4 bases and J 10 bases, with 20 bases left between them. This CDR3 comprises 15 residues. CDR1 is SGHRS and CDR2 is YFSETQ in the germline V gene. CDR3 region: CASSPLGDKGGKLFF. DNA of the CDR3: TGCGCCAGCAGCCCCCTAGGGGACAAAGGCGGAAAACTGTTTTTT. The variable domain in full, completed from reference TRBV5-1 and TRBJ1-4, reads KAGVTQTPRYLIKTRGQQVTLSCSPISGHRSVSWYQQTPGQGLQFLFEYFSETQRNKGNFPGRFSGRQFSNSRSEMNVSTLELGDSALYLCASSPLGDKGGKLFFGSGTQLSVL.

The chain employs TRBV10-3 and TRBJ2-3; TRBD2 is a possible D gene (6 bases). Germline-derived CDR1 and CDR2 are ENHRY and SYGVKD. The CDR3 loop spans 14 amino acids. V lost 2 bases and J lost 6, with 12 bases in between. Written as DNA, the CDR3 is TGTGCCATCAGTGAGACCGGTGGGGGGGATACGCAGTATTTT. The encoded protein is CAISETGGGDTQYF.

The rearrangement links TRBV18 to TRBJ1-3, with unresolved D. Germline CDR1 reads KGHSH; CDR2 reads LQKENI. This CDR3 has 14 amino acids. V was pared by 6 bases and J by 0 bases, with 9 bases between. The CDR3: CASSTTYSGNTIYF. In DNA form, the CDR3 reads TGTGCCAGCTCGACCACCTACTCTGGAAACACCATATATTTT.

V is TRBV7-3 and J is TRBJ2-7; D not certain. The CDR3 spans 14 residues. V lost 2 bases and J lost 6, with 14 bases in between. CDR1 is SGHTA and CDR2 is FQGTGA in the germline V gene. CDR3 coding DNA: TGTGCCAGCAGCTTACGCGGCCGCGCCTCCGAGCAGTACTTC. Amino acid sequence: CASSLRGRASEQYF.

The J gene is TRBJ1-1, the V gene TRBV5-5; D not resolved. The CDR3 runs to 12 residues. V was cut by 2 bases and J by 6 bases, with 8 bases left in between. Looked up from germline, CDR1 is SGHKS and CDR2 is YYEKEE (reference sequence). CDR3 coding DNA: TGTGCCAGCAGCTTAGGTTCGGCTGAAGCTTTCTTT. It translates to CASSLGSAEAFF.

V is TRBV16 and J is TRBJ1-2; a weak D match, TRBD1 (6 bases). V dropped 4 bases and J dropped 0 bases, with 18 bases sitting between them. Germline CDR1 and CDR2: KGHSY and FQNENV. The CDR3 is 17 amino acids. The CDR3, as DNA: TGTGCCAGCAGCCGCACCCTCCAGGGGAAGGCTAACTATGGCTACACCTTC. It is translated as CASSRTLQGKANYGYTF.

V is TRBV6-1 and J is TRBJ2-1; D remains ambiguous. Trimming took off 6 bases at V and 2 bases at J, with 14 bases between the two ends. Germline CDR1 is MNHNS and CDR2 is SASEGT. This CDR3 contains 15 residues. The DNA of the CDR3 is TGTGCCAGCAGGATCGACCGGCGCCCCTACAATGAGCAGTTCTTC. It yields the protein CASRIDRRPYNEQFF.

The rearrangement links TRBV30 to TRBJ2-7; 9 positions agree with TRBD2. Germline-derived CDR1 and CDR2 are GTSNPN and SVGIG (reference sequence). The CDR3 runs 13 residues. The ends lost 8 bases at V and 4 bases at J; junction bases unmatched: 9. Here the CDR3 DNA reads TGTGCCGGCCGGGATACTAGCGGGTACGAGCAGTACTTC. The encoded protein is CAGRDTSGYEQYF.

The rearrangement joins TRBV5-1 to TRBJ2-3; a possible D gene is TRBD2 (6 bases). The CDR3 runs to 16 residues. Trimming took off 5 bases at V and 1 base at J, with 17 bases between the two ends. CDR1 is SGHRS and CDR2 is YFSETQ in the germline V gene. CDR3 coding DNA: TGCGCCAGCAGGGGGGGAACGAACGAAGGCACAGATACGCAGTATTTT. As protein: CASRGGTNEGTDTQYF.

This chain uses TRBV10-3 with TRBJ2-7; the D is unclear. This CDR3 is built from 15 residues. Germline assignment: CDR1 ENHRY and CDR2 SYGVKD. Trimming took 6 bases from V and 0 from J, leaving 15 bases between them. The CDR3, as DNA: TGTGCCATCAGCGAAGCAGACGGTCACTCCTACGAGCAGTACTTC. As protein: CAISEADGHSYEQYF.

The chain uses TRBV4-2 and TRBJ2-5, with D hard to call. Trimming pared 0 bases from V and 1 base from J, leaving 9 bases between. Germline loops: CDR1 LGHNA, CDR2 YNFKEQ. This CDR3 has 15 residues. The CDR3 DNA reads as TGTGCCAGCAGCCAAGATCTTCAGTCCCAAGAGACCCAGTACTTC. This sequence encodes CASSQDLQSQETQYF.

The CDR3 spells CASSLAQGGGSPLHF. The CDR3, as DNA: TGTGCCAGCTCACTCGCACAGGGGGGTGGTTCACCCCTCCACTTT. The V call is TRBV18, the J call TRBJ1-6; 8 nucleotides line up with TRBD1. The junction had 8 bases not matched to a gene; V was cut back by 4 bases and J by 9 bases. CDR1 and CDR2 from the germline V gene are KGHSH and LQKENI. The CDR3 contains 15 residues. The entire variable domain, with the rest obtained from reference TRBV18 and TRBJ1-6, is as follows: NAGVMQNPRHLVRRRGQEARLRCSPMKGHSHVYWYRQLPEEGLKFMVYLQKENIIDESGMPKERFSAEFPKEGPSILRIQQVVRGDSAAYFCASSLAQGGGSPLHFGNGTRLTVT.

The chain has TRBV7-2 and TRBJ1-5; 7 positions match TRBD1. The V segment lost 7 bases and the J segment 2 bases; nucleotides outside the gene matches: 5. CDR3 length equals 14 residues. CDR1 and CDR2 from the germline V gene are SGHTA and FQGNSA. The CDR3 loop is CASNGGGRNQPQHF. DNA of the CDR3: TGTGCCAGCAACGGAGGGGGCCGCAATCAGCCCCAGCATTTT.

This rearrangement joins TRBV5-8 to TRBJ2-5; tentative D call: TRBD1 (6 bases). The end of the DNA fits TRBJ2-7 better, so the J call may be wrong. Per the germline V gene, CDR1 is SGHTS and CDR2 is YDEGEE. The CDR3 consists of 14 residues. CDR3 bases: TGTGCCAGCAGCTCCCGAGGGGGTATCTACGAGCAGTACTTC. Amino acids: CASSSRGGIYEQYF.

CDR3 protein: CASSAGTGNNQPQHF. CDR3 DNA sequence: TGTGCCAGCTCCGCCGGGACAGGGAACAATCAGCCCCAGCATTTT. The chain recombines TRBV18 with TRBJ1-5; 9 positions match TRBD1. There are 15 residues in the CDR3. CDR1 is KGHSH and CDR2 is LQKENI in the germline V gene. The V segment lost 6 bases and the J segment 3 bases; nucleotides outside the gene matches: 6.

The rearrangement uses TRBV5-4 and TRBJ2-1, with 8 bases lining up with TRBD2. The CDR3 is 15 residues long. Losses at the gene ends were 3 bases for V and 4 bases for J; bases not matched to a gene: 6. Germline values: CDR1 SGHNT, CDR2 YYREEE (reference sequence). The chain's CDR3 is CASSSPSGRYNEQFF. In DNA, the CDR3 is TGTGCCAGCAGCTCCCCTAGCGGGCGGTACAATGAGCAGTTCTTC.